This TCR beta chain was documented in a study of blood T cell repertoires in COVID-19. Study summary: PBMCs, B-cell-depleted T cells, or T cells were the source of the cDNA or gDNA that made up the material.

The CDR3 loop spans 14 amino acids. V was cut by 4 bases and J by 2 bases, with 12 bases left in between. CDR1 is SGHRS and CDR2 is YFSETQ in the germline V gene. Cohort placement rested on clinical history that participants reported themselves. Cohort 3 donors counted as recovered after two negative PCRs, clearance, or resolved symptoms. Original data processing: It was from reference gene primer amplification that nucleated cell counts were estimated. Clones were sequenced by immunoSEQ multiplex PCR, and TCRdb holds only the in-frame ones, with some missing. V and J calls and clone size are as listed in that table; D and trimming were resolved from the DNA. The top ten clones hold about 6.6% of a sample with about 160,000 clones, roughly 90% of them seen once.

The gene calls are TRBV5-1 and TRBJ1-1, with D perhaps TRBD1 (5 bases). The sequence was collected from a woman aged 45-65 years who had recovered from COVID-19. The source material was PBMCs or T cells enriched from blood (not recorded which). This CDR3 reads CASSQQASNTEAFF. CDR3 DNA: TGCGCCAGCAGCCAACAGGCCTCTAACACTGAAGCTTTCTTT.